These 6 T cell receptor beta chains came from one sample sequenced in a study of shared clonotypes between healthy human individuals. This table comes from immunoSEQ multiplex PCR, and its TCRdb copy is limited to in-frame clones, with some not included. Altogether hundreds of thousands of clones are present, about 96% being singletons, with the ten largest covering approximately 0.057%. Sequencing used naive CD4+ T cells sorted from blood. Specified subset: CD45RA+ positively selected. The receptors originated from a woman aged 30 to 39 in good health.

The chain joins TRBV6-5 to TRBJ1-4; TRBD1 might be the D (6 bases). Looked up from germline, CDR1 is MNHEY and CDR2 is SVGAGI. Trimming removed 7 bases at V and 11 bases at J, with 14 bases between. This CDR3 is 12 amino acids long. The CDR3 nucleotides read TGTGCCAGCAATGGGGAGGGGGGGAAACTGTTTTTT. Translation: CASNGEGGKLFF.

The chain links TRBV4-1 to TRBJ1-3, with D tentatively TRBD1 (5 bases). This CDR3 is 15 amino acids long. Looked up from germline, CDR1 is MGHRA and CDR2 is YSYEKL. With 3 bases removed from V and 0 bases from J, the gap between germline ends came to 9 bases. CDR3 in amino acids: CASSQGPSSGNTIYF. In DNA form, the CDR3 reads TGCGCCAGCAGCCAGGGGCCGAGCTCTGGAAACACCATATATTTT.

The rearrangement links TRBV10-3 to TRBJ2-7; D is unresolved. V lost 5 bases to trimming and J lost 3 bases, with 17 bases between them. There are 15 residues in the CDR3. Germline-derived CDR1 and CDR2 are ENHRY and SYGVKD. CDR3 sequence reads: CAISSPDSRSYEQYF. Written as DNA, the CDR3 is TGTGCCATCAGTTCCCCAGATAGCCGGAGCTACGAGCAGTACTTC.

This rearrangement joins TRBV7-2 to TRBJ1-5; tentative D call: TRBD1 (6 bases). The V end was cut by 4 bases, the J end by 3 bases, with 16 bases between. There are 16 residues in the CDR3. CDR1 SGHTA and CDR2 FQGNSA come from the germline V gene. The CDR3 DNA reads TGTGCCAGCAGCTCCTCCGGGGGCGGGAACAATCAGCCCCAGCATTTT. It encodes CASSSSGGGNNQPQHF.

CDR3 in DNA: TGTGCCAGCAGTCACGGACAGGCTAGCACAGATACGCAGTATTTT. Encoded protein: CASSHGQASTDTQYF. V and J are TRBV6-5 and TRBJ2-3; 7 bases fit TRBD1. CDR3 size: 15 residues. CDR1 is MNHEY, CDR2 SVGAGI, per germline. The V gene end was trimmed by 5 bases and the J gene end by 0 bases; junction bases not matched to a gene: 5.

The CDR3 DNA is TGTGCCAGCAGCTTAGCCGGGACTAGCGGCTACGAGCAGTACTTC. Translating gives CASSLAGTSGYEQYF. This rearrangement joins TRBV7-8 to TRBJ2-7, with 11 bases identical to TRBD2. The length of the CDR3 is 15 residues. CDR1 is SGHVS and CDR2 is FQNEAQ in the germline V gene. The trim removed 0 bases at V and 3 bases at J, leaving 1 base unmatched.